One sample yielded the 10 T cell receptor beta chains listed below, sequenced in a study of blood T cell repertoires in COVID-19. TCRdb keeps only in-frame clones here, not all; method: immunoSEQ multiplex PCR. Of 500,000 or so clones listed, roughly 87% are singletons. Sequenced material: PBMCs or T cells enriched from blood (not recorded which). All receptors come from a woman younger than 30 who had recovered from COVID-19.

A single count supports this clone. Here the CDR3 reads CATTGTGYDEQYF. CDR3 DNA: TGTGCCACGACCGGGACAGGGTACGACGAGCAGTACTTC. The chain is built from TRBV28 and TRBJ2-7; 9 bases are shared with TRBD1. Germline assignment: CDR1 MDHEN and CDR2 SYDVKM. Trimming at V came to 10 bases and at J to 5 bases, leaving 9 bases not matched to a gene. This CDR3 has 13 residues.

The V call is TRBV7-9, the J call TRBJ2-4; D is possibly TRBD2 (7 bases). Trimming shortened V by 5 bases and J by 9 bases, and 20 bases separated the two germline ends. Germline CDR1 is SEHNR and CDR2 is FQNEAQ (reference sequence). This CDR3 is 15 amino acids long. In DNA, the CDR3 is TGTGCCAGCAGCCCCCCTGGGGGGGCCGATGGCATTCAGTACTTC. Protein: CASSPPGGADGIQYF.

The chain recombines TRBV28 with TRBJ2-7, with D hard to call. Trimming removed 5 bases at V and 0 bases at J, with 5 bases between. Germline V gene sequence: CDR1 MDHEN, CDR2 SYDVKM. This CDR3 is built from 12 residues. CDR3 sequence: CASSLLSYEQYF. CDR3 sequence (DNA): TGTGCCAGCAGTCTTCTCTCCTACGAGCAGTACTTC.

In this sample, this clone turned up once. The chain couples TRBV11-3 to TRBJ1-4; 9 positions agree with TRBD1. CDR1 SGHNT and CDR2 YENEEA come from the germline V gene. Unmatched junction bases numbered 7, after V lost 6 bases and J lost 8 bases. This CDR3 comprises 14 residues. The CDR3 sequence is CASREEGQGEKLFF. CDR3 coding DNA: TGTGCCAGCAGGGAGGAAGGACAGGGGGAAAAACTGTTTTTT.

The rearrangement uses TRBV7-6 and TRBJ2-7; 8 bases map to TRBD1. Germline V CDR1 and CDR2: SGHVS, FNYEAQ. V shed 5 bases and J 2 bases; nucleotides not matched to a gene: 11. The CDR3 totals 16 residues. The CDR3 DNA reads as TGTGCCAGCAGCGCCCAAGGACAGGGATCAACCTACGAGCAGTACTTC. It codes for CASSAQGQGSTYEQYF.

This sequence joins TRBV5-1 and TRBJ1-2; the D is unclear. CDR1 and CDR2 (germline): SGHRS, YFSETQ. There are 13 residues in the CDR3. V lost 0 bases, J lost 7 bases, and 10 bases lay in between. CDR3 coding DNA: TGCGCCAGCAGCTTGGAAATGGAGTCTGGCTACACCTTC. This sequence encodes CASSLEMESGYTF.

V gene TRBV5-1 combines with J gene TRBJ1-6; D is perhaps TRBD1 (5 bases). V gave up 5 bases and J gave up 6 bases, with 21 bases separating them. Per germline, CDR1 SGHRS and CDR2 YFSETQ. This CDR3 is 17 amino acids long. The CDR3 is CASRVSMGGGSNSPLHF. CDR3 coding DNA: TGCGCCAGCAGAGTTTCTATGGGCGGGGGATCTAATTCACCCCTCCACTTT.

V is TRBV5-1 and J is TRBJ2-5; D is possibly TRBD2 (7 bases). CDR1 and CDR2 from the germline V gene are SGHRS and YFSETQ. The V and J ends lost 7 bases and 4 bases respectively, with 20 bases between them. CDR3 length: 15 residues. The CDR3 spells CASDRGAPDRETQYF. The CDR3 DNA is TGCGCCAGCGACCGGGGGGCTCCAGACAGAGAGACCCAGTACTTC.

Here the CDR3 reads CASSPTSGGARETQYF. The CDR3, as DNA: TGTGCCAGCTCACCGACTAGCGGGGGGGCGCGAGAGACCCAGTACTTC. V and J are TRBV18 and TRBJ2-5; 14 nucleotides agree with TRBD2. The CDR3 has 16 amino acids. From germline, CDR1 is KGHSH and CDR2 LQKENI. V shed 3 bases and J 4 bases; nucleotides not matched to a gene: 4.

This clone turned up a few times. The sample has other DNA sequences that encode this CDR3 too. V usage is TRBV6-5 and J usage is TRBJ1-6; TRBD1 might be the D (5 bases). Germline CDR1 and CDR2: MNHEY and SVGAGI. CDR3 length: 14 amino acids. The CDR3 protein is CASRGSSYNSPLHF. The CDR3 DNA reads as TGTGCATCTCGGGGGAGCTCCTATAATTCACCCCTCCACTTT.